The 27 T cell receptor beta chains reported below all come from one sample, sequenced in a study of blood T cell repertoires in COVID-19. The assay was immunoSEQ multiplex PCR, and TCRdb's table has in-frame clones only and misses some. The sample contains some 210,000 clones, over 75% of which appear only once. The sequenced sample was peripheral blood. The origin of the receptors is a woman in her thirties or forties who had recovered from COVID-19.

The V and J genes are TRBV19 and TRBJ1-2; D is unclear. Germline-derived CDR1 and CDR2 are LNHDA and SQIVND (reference sequence). The CDR3 contains 13 residues. V shed 5 bases and J shed 6 bases, with 13 bases lying between them. The chain's CDR3 is CASSPGKLDGYTF. CDR3 DNA: TGTGCCAGTAGTCCCGGGAAGCTAGATGGCTACACCTTC.

The chain joins TRBV19 to TRBJ2-6; tentative D call: TRBD2 (6 bases). From germline, CDR1 is LNHDA and CDR2 SQIVND (reference sequence). The CDR3 length is 15 residues. The V end lost 2 bases, the J end lost 4 bases, and 9 bases lay between the germline ends. Here the CDR3 reads CASSITSGGANVLTF. In DNA form, the CDR3 reads TGTGCCAGTAGTATAACCAGCGGGGGGGCCAACGTCCTGACTTTC.

V gene TRBV7-3 combines with J gene TRBJ1-1; 12 bases are shared with TRBD1. Germline V CDR1 and CDR2: SGHTA, FQGTGA. The CDR3 is 15 amino acids. Germline trimming cut 3 bases from V and 8 bases from J; bases unmatched to any gene: 7. The CDR3 sequence: CASSLGPGTGGEAFF. The CDR3 region has the DNA TGTGCCAGCAGCTTGGGCCCCGGGACAGGGGGCGAAGCTTTCTTT.

This chain links TRBV5-8 with TRBJ1-2; 8 nucleotides align to TRBD1. The CDR3 is 12 residues long. The trim removed 4 bases at V and 8 bases at J, leaving 4 bases unmatched. Germline CDR1 reads SGHTS; CDR2 reads YDEGEE. The CDR3 loop is CASSRTGSGYTF. The CDR3 DNA is TGTGCCAGCAGCAGGACAGGGAGCGGCTACACCTTC.

The chain recombines TRBV7-9 with TRBJ2-2; weak D call: TRBD1 (6 bases). From germline, CDR1 is SEHNR and CDR2 FQNEAQ (reference sequence). The CDR3 extends over 17 amino acids. Trimming removed 4 bases at V and 2 bases at J, with 17 bases between. CDR3 sequence reads: CASSSTVGAGNTGELFF. In DNA form, the CDR3 reads TGTGCCAGCAGCTCCACCGTGGGGGCGGGTAACACCGGGGAGCTGTTTTTT.

This clone was seen a single time. The J gene is TRBJ2-3, the V gene TRBV9, with a tentative D call TRBD2 (6 bases). The CDR3 is 14 residues long. V was shortened by 0 bases and J by 6 bases, with 11 bases between the two germline ends. Germline CDR1 and CDR2: SGDLS and YYNGEE. Written as DNA, the CDR3 is TGTGCCAGCAGCGTAGAAGGGGCGGGGGATACGCAGTATTTT. This translates into CASSVEGAGDTQYF.

This clone was counted a few times. V and J are TRBV11-2 and TRBJ2-5; a possible D gene is TRBD1 (5 bases). Germline CDR1 is SGHAT and CDR2 is FQNNGV. Deletions cut 0 bases from V and 7 bases from J, with 9 bases between. CDR3 size: 13 residues. The CDR3 loop reads CASSLDREGTQYF. The CDR3 bases are TGTGCCAGCAGCTTAGACAGGGAAGGGACCCAGTACTTC.

V usage is TRBV5-1 and J usage is TRBJ2-1; 7 bases align to TRBD2. This CDR3 has 16 residues. Germline CDR1 and CDR2: SGHRS and YFSETQ. With V trimmed by 6 bases and J by 2 bases, 11 bases remained unmatched. The DNA of the CDR3 is TGCGCCAGCACCCCCACCGGGGGGATCGCCTACAATGAGCAGTTCTTC. As protein: CASTPTGGIAYNEQFF.

CDR3 sequence (DNA): TGTGCCAGCAGCTTAGTGGGACAGGGGGGCACCGGGGAGCTGTTTTTT. It is translated as CASSLVGQGGTGELFF. The chain recombines TRBV7-2 with TRBJ2-2; 11 nucleotides match TRBD1. The CDR3 has 16 residues. V was clipped by 1 base and J by 4 bases; unmatched bases: 2. From germline, CDR1 is SGHTA and CDR2 FQGNSA.

The rearrangement uses TRBV11-1 and TRBJ2-3; 12 nucleotides agree with TRBD2. The germline V gene has CDR1 SGHAT and CDR2 FQDESV (reference sequence). With 3 bases clipped from V and 2 bases from J, the junction kept 3 bases outside the gene matches. The length of the CDR3 is 16 residues. In nucleotides, the CDR3 is TGTGCCAGCAGCTTCGGACTAGCGGGATTCACAGATACGCAGTATTTT. Its translation is CASSFGLAGFTDTQYF.

V gene TRBV4-2 combines with J gene TRBJ2-5, with 7 nucleotides matching TRBD1. The CDR3 consists of 16 residues. V lost 4 bases to trimming and J lost 0 bases; unmatched junction nucleotides: 8. The germline V gene has CDR1 LGHNA and CDR2 YNFKEQ. CDR3 nucleotides: TGTGCCAGCAGCCTAATACTACAGGGGTACCAAGAGACCCAGTACTTC. It specifies CASSLILQGYQETQYF.

The chain recombines TRBV19 with TRBJ2-2, with TRBD1 identical over 10 bases. From germline, CDR1 is LNHDA and CDR2 SQIVND (reference sequence). CDR3 size: 16 residues. With V trimmed by 4 bases and J by 3 bases, 5 bases remained unmatched. The CDR3 protein is CASSRQGASDTGELFF. CDR3 bases: TGTGCCAGTAGTAGACAGGGGGCATCGGACACCGGGGAGCTGTTTTTT.

This clone was observed once. This chain joins TRBV5-1 and TRBJ2-7; TRBD2 matches 9 bases. V was pared by 4 bases and J by 2 bases, with 7 bases of the junction left unmatched. Germline-derived CDR1 and CDR2 are SGHRS and YFSETQ. There are 15 residues in the CDR3. The CDR3 loop reads CASSGVAGATYEQYF. For the CDR3, the DNA is TGCGCCAGCAGCGGGGTAGCGGGAGCTACCTACGAGCAGTACTTC.

The chain combines TRBV5-1 with TRBJ2-3, with TRBD1 matching over 8 bases. The CDR3 is made up of 15 amino acids. V shed 2 bases and J 3 bases; nucleotides not matched to a gene: 5. CDR1 and CDR2 (germline): SGHRS, YFSETQ. The CDR3 protein is CASSFGQGWTDTQYF. As DNA, the CDR3 is TGCGCCAGCAGCTTCGGACAGGGCTGGACAGATACGCAGTATTTT. Drawing the rest from reference TRBV5-1 and TRBJ2-3, the complete variable domain is KAGVTQTPRYLIKTRGQQVTLSCSPISGHRSVSWYQQTPGQGLQFLFEYFSETQRNKGNFPGRFSGRQFSNSRSEMNVSTLELGDSALYLCASSFGQGWTDTQYFGPGTRLTVL.

The DNA of the CDR3 is TGTGCCAGTAGCGACAGTACCTCTGGAAACACCATATATTTT. Its translation is CASSDSTSGNTIYF. The V call is TRBV19, the J call TRBJ1-3; tentative D call: TRBD1 (5 bases). The V gene's germline CDR1 is LNHDA and CDR2 SQIVND (reference sequence). V dropped 6 bases and J dropped 0 bases, with 9 bases sitting between them. CDR3 length: 14 amino acids.

The rearrangement uses TRBV6-5 and TRBJ1-4, with 7 bases lining up with TRBD1. Per the germline V gene, CDR1 is MNHEY and CDR2 is SVGAGI. With 10 bases clipped from V and 8 bases from J, the junction kept 16 bases outside the gene matches. This CDR3 comprises 15 residues. This CDR3 reads CATRRTGVSPEKLFF. The DNA for the CDR3 is TGTGCCACCCGACGGACAGGAGTCTCTCCAGAAAAACTGTTTTTT.

The J gene is TRBJ1-1, the V gene TRBV29-1; D call uncertain. V lost 6 bases, J lost 5 bases, and 10 bases lay in between. This CDR3 contains 11 residues. Germline CDR1 is SQVTM and CDR2 is ANQGSEA. DNA of the CDR3: TGCAGCGTGCGCCGGCGGACTGAAGCTTTCTTT. Protein product: CSVRRRTEAFF.

This chain uses TRBV6-1 with TRBJ1-2; 9 bases are shared with TRBD1. CDR1 and CDR2 from the germline V gene are MNHNS and SASEGT. The CDR3 is 15 amino acids. The trim removed 3 bases at V and 7 bases at J, leaving 9 bases unmatched. The CDR3 DNA sequence: TGTGCCAGCAGTGAGCTACAGGGGGCGAGATCTGGCTACACCTTC. Translating gives CASSELQGARSGYTF.

The V gene is TRBV9, the J gene TRBJ2-3, with no clear D. The CDR3 spans 16 residues. The V gene's germline CDR1 is SGDLS and CDR2 YYNGEE. Trimming left V 0 bases short and J 2 bases short, with 13 bases between. The CDR3 coding sequence is TGTGCCAGCAGCGTAGGCCTGGAGACCCACACAGATACGCAGTATTTT. Its translation is CASSVGLETHTDTQYF.

The chain is built from TRBV11-1 and TRBJ2-5, with D unresolved. Germline assignment: CDR1 SGHAT and CDR2 FQDESV (reference sequence). Deletions cut 5 bases from V and 5 bases from J, with 15 bases between. The CDR3 spans 14 residues. The CDR3 protein is CASSRTQSRETQYF. CDR3 in DNA: TGTGCCAGCAGCCGCACACAATCCAGGGAGACCCAGTACTTC. The full variable domain, completed using reference TRBV11-1 and TRBJ2-5, is EAEVAQSPRYKITEKSQAVAFWCDPISGHATLYWYRQILGQGPELLVQFQDESVVDDSQLPKDRFSAERLKGVDSTLKIQPAELGDSAMYLCASSRTQSRETQYFGPGTRLLVL.

This clone occurred once. The V gene is TRBV20-1, the J gene TRBJ2-7; D gene ambiguous. The CDR3 contains 10 residues. Germline values: CDR1 DFQATT, CDR2 SNEGSKA (reference sequence). The V and J ends lost 5 bases and 3 bases respectively, with 5 bases between them. For the CDR3, the DNA is TGCAGTGCTTCTCTCTACGAGCAGTACTTC. It encodes CSASLYEQYF.

V usage is TRBV5-8 and J usage is TRBJ2-7; a weak D match, TRBD2 (6 bases). This CDR3 has 14 amino acids. Per the germline V gene, CDR1 is SGHTS and CDR2 is YDEGEE. The V end lost 0 bases, the J end lost 0 bases, and 7 bases lay between the germline ends. CDR3 amino acids: CASSLEGGSYEQYF. CDR3 nucleotide sequence: TGTGCCAGCAGCTTGGAGGGAGGCTCCTACGAGCAGTACTTC.

V and J are TRBV5-1 and TRBJ2-1; 7 bases align to TRBD2. The CDR3 consists of 16 residues. Germline assignment: CDR1 SGHRS and CDR2 YFSETQ. V trimming: 4 bases; J trimming: 7 bases; junction bases outside the gene matches: 14. The chain's CDR3 is CASSAAPGGPGNEQFF. The DNA of the CDR3 is TGCGCCAGCAGCGCCGCACCGGGAGGTCCGGGGAATGAGCAGTTCTTC.

The chain uses TRBV25-1 and TRBJ2-2; the D gene is possibly TRBD1 (5 bases). V was clipped by 7 bases and J by 2 bases, with 8 bases between them. In germline, CDR1 is MGHDK, CDR2 SYGVNS. This CDR3 spans 13 amino acids. CDR3 loop: CASKTENTGELFF. The CDR3, as DNA: TGTGCCAGCAAGACAGAAAACACCGGGGAGCTGTTTTTT. Full variable domain (outside the CDR3, taken from reference TRBV25-1 and TRBJ2-2): EADIYQTPRYLVIGTGKKITLECSQTMGHDKMYWYQQDPGMELHLIHYSYGVNSTEKGDLSSESTVSRIRTEHFPLTLESARPSHTSQYLCASKTENTGELFFGEGSRLTVL.

V and J are TRBV6-4 and TRBJ1-2; 7 positions match TRBD1. Losses at the gene ends were 2 bases for V and 7 bases for J; bases not matched to a gene: 1. The CDR3 is 12 residues long. Per the germline V gene, CDR1 is MRHNA and CDR2 is SNTAGT. CDR3 amino acids: CASSDAGGGYTF. Written as DNA, the CDR3 is TGTGCCAGCAGTGACGCAGGGGGTGGCTACACCTTC.

The genes are TRBV6-1 and TRBJ1-5, with D hard to call. The CDR3 is 13 amino acids. Germline V lookup: CDR1 MNHNS, CDR2 SASEGT. The germline V and J ends were trimmed by 5 bases and 1 base, with 6 bases remaining between them. The CDR3 coding sequence is TGTGCCAGCAGTTATCTAAGCAATCAGCCCCAGCATTTT. Residues: CASSYLSNQPQHF.

This rearrangement joins TRBV30 to TRBJ2-3; 10 bases are shared with TRBD2. This CDR3 is 20 amino acids long. Per the germline V gene, CDR1 is GTSNPN and CDR2 is SVGIG (reference sequence). The J segment lost 6 bases and the V segment lost 2 bases, leaving 23 bases of the junction unmatched. The CDR3 here is CAWSFRGSGASGSRRDTQYF. CDR3 nucleotides: TGTGCCTGGAGTTTCCGGGGTAGTGGGGCTAGCGGGAGTAGAAGGGATACGCAGTATTTT.